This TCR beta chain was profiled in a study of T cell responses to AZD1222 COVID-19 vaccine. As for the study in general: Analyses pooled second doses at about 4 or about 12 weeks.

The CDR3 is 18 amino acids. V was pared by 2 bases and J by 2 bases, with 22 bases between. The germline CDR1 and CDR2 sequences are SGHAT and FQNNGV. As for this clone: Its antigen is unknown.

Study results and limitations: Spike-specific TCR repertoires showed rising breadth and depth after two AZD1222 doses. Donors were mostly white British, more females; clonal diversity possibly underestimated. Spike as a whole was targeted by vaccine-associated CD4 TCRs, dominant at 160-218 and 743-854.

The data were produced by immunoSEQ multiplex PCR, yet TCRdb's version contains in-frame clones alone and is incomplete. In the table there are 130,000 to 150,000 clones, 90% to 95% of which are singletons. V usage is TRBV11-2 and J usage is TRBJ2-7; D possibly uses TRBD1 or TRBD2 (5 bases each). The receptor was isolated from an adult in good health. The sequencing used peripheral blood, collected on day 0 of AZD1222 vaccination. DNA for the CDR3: TGTGCCAGCAGCTTACATTTCGCTTCCGGGACGTTTGCCTACGAGCAGTACTTC. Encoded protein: CASSLHFASGTFAYEQYF.